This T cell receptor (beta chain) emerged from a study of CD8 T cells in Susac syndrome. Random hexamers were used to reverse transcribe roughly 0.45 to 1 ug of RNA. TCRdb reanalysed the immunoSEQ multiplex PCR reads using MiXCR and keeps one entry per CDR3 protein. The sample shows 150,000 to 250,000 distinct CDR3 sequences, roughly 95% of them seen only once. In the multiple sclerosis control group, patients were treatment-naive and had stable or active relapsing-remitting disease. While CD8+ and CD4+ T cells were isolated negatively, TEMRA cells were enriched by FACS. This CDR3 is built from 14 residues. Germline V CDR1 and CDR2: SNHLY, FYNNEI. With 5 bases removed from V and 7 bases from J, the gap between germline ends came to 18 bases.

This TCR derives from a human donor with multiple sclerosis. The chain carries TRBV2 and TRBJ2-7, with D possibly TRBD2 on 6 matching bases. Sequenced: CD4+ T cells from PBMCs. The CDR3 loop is CASSTASAWGEQYF. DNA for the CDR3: TGTGCCAGCAGTACCGCTAGCGCATGGGGTGAGCAGTACTTC.